These 4 T cell receptor beta chains originate from one sample sequenced in a study of post-analysis software for immune sequencing data. For these TCRs, the target antigens are not known. General study results and limits: Controls had lower frequencies than patients of about five TRBV segments, which included TRBV5-6, TRBV5-1 and TRBV20-1.

The TCR beta cDNA libraries contained unique molecular identifiers. MiXCR was run by TCRdb on the PCR reads, yielding one entry per CDR3 protein. This table has 500,000 to 600,000 distinct CDR3 sequences, roughly 45% appearing once. The sample consisted of blood. The receptors here all came from a girl between 10 and 17 years old with multiple sclerosis.

The V gene is TRBV10-3, the J gene TRBJ1-2, with D perhaps TRBD1 (5 bases). CDR3 length: 13 residues. The V gene's germline CDR1 is ENHRY and CDR2 SYGVKD. The germline V and J ends were trimmed by 10 bases and 4 bases, with 16 bases remaining between them. In DNA, the CDR3 is TGTGCCACCTGCGGGACGGAGTCCTATGGCTACACCTTC. This sequence encodes CATCGTESYGYTF.

The chain employs TRBV12-3 or TRBV12-4 and TRBJ1-5; D is undetermined. Trimming removed 5 bases at V and 9 bases at J, with 17 bases between. This CDR3 is built from 14 residues. The CDR3 nucleotides are TGTGCCAGCAGTCCCGACCTGGGCCCTTGGCCCCAGCATTTT. Its protein is CASSPDLGPWPQHF.

This clonotype turned up a few times. The V gene is TRBV20-1, the J gene TRBJ1-2, with D possibly matching TRBD1 (5 bases). Trimming cost V 0 bases and J 8 bases, with 22 bases left between them. The CDR3 covers 16 residues. The germline gives CDR1 DFQATT, CDR2 SNEGSKA (reference sequence). CDR3 DNA sequence: TGCAGTGCTAGAGATCGGGAGGCCTCACAGGCTCAAGGCTACACCTTC. This encodes CSARDREASQAQGYTF.

This CDR3 is CASSQVRGPGLGSYGYTF. CDR3 bases: TGCGCCAGCAGCCAAGTCAGGGGTCCAGGGTTGGGCAGCTATGGCTACACCTTC. The chain employs TRBV4-1 and TRBJ1-2; maybe TRBD1 (6 bases). With 1 base removed from V and 4 bases from J, the gap between germline ends came to 22 bases. There are 18 residues in the CDR3. Germline CDR1 and CDR2: MGHRA and YSYEKL.